What follows are 20 T cell receptor beta chains derived from one specimen sequenced in a study of control samples from healthy donors and cancer patients. Profiling relied on immunoSEQ multiplex PCR, and the TCRdb table lists in-frame clones only, not all of them. This sample has 65,000 to 80,000 clones; under 90% occur once, and the top ten carry 8% to 10%. The sample consisted of PBMCs. All receptors come from a woman between 50 and 59 years old with colorectal cancer.

The chain links TRBV9 to TRBJ1-2; D gene ambiguous. The length of the CDR3 is 11 residues. Germline assignment: CDR1 SGDLS and CDR2 YYNGEE. Trimming left V 4 bases short and J 8 bases short, with 9 bases between. The DNA of the CDR3 is TGTGCCAGCAGCCAAGGAACCGGCTACACCTTC. Protein product: CASSQGTGYTF.

The rearrangement joins TRBV20-1 to TRBJ2-7; 7 bases line up with TRBD1. The germline V gene has CDR1 DFQATT and CDR2 SNEGSKA (reference sequence). This CDR3 has 10 residues. The V segment lost 6 bases and the J segment 9 bases; nucleotides outside the gene matches: 5. This CDR3 reads CSADRASQYV. The CDR3 nucleotides are TGCAGTGCCGACAGGGCATCGCAGTACGTC.

This chain connects TRBV5-6 to TRBJ2-2; 7 bases agree with TRBD1. The CDR3 runs 15 residues. Germline V gives CDR1 SGHDT, CDR2 YYEEEE. V lost 5 bases, J lost 3 bases, and 7 bases stayed unmatched. This chain's CDR3 is CASRETGYYTGELFF. The CDR3 DNA reads as TGTGCCAGCAGAGAGACAGGGTACTACACCGGGGAGCTGTTTTTT.

The rearrangement joins TRBV12-3 or TRBV12-4 to TRBJ1-4; D not resolved. The CDR3 contains 12 residues. Deletions cut 6 bases from V and 7 bases from J, with 9 bases between. CDR3: CASSRAVEKLFF. The CDR3 nucleotides are TGTGCCAGCAGCCGGGCGGTTGAAAAACTGTTTTTT.

The V gene is TRBV25-1, the J gene TRBJ2-5, with TRBD1 as a possible D gene (7 bases). The V gene's germline CDR1 is MGHDK and CDR2 SYGVNS. Trimming removed 3 bases from V and 5 bases from J, with 10 bases in between. The CDR3 sequence is 13 residues long. The DNA of the CDR3 is TGTGCCAGCAGTGACAGGGGGAGGGAGACCCAGTACTTC. Residues: CASSDRGRETQYF.

The CDR3 DNA reads as TGTGCCAGCAGCTTATCGGCAGGAAACACCATATATTTT. It is translated as CASSLSAGNTIYF. The chain has TRBV7-6 and TRBJ1-3, with unresolved D. Germline values: CDR1 SGHVS, CDR2 FNYEAQ. Deletions cut 2 bases from V and 4 bases from J, with 6 bases between. The length of the CDR3 is 13 residues.

This chain connects TRBV2 to TRBJ1-1; D is uncertain. Germline V CDR1 and CDR2: SNHLY, FYNNEI. This CDR3 has 11 amino acids. Trimming took off 6 bases at V and 7 bases at J, with 9 bases between the two ends. The DNA for the CDR3 is TGTGCCAGCAGCCCCGGGGATGAAGCTTTCTTT. Residues: CASSPGDEAFF. Complete variable domain (other parts from reference TRBV2 and TRBJ1-1): EPEVTQTPSHQVTQMGQEVILRCVPISNHLYFYWYRQILGQKVEFLVSFYNNEISEKSEIFDDQFSVERPDGSNFTLKIRSTKLEDSAMYFCASSPGDEAFFGQGTRLTVV.

Here the CDR3 DNA reads TGTGCCATTATGGGACGGTTGAACACTGAAGCTTTCTTT. Protein sequence: CAIMGRLNTEAFF. The chain combines TRBV19 with TRBJ1-1, with a tentative D call TRBD1 (5 bases). V was cut by 10 bases and J by 0 bases, with 12 bases left in between. Per the germline V gene, CDR1 is LNHDA and CDR2 is SQIVND (reference sequence). The CDR3 covers 13 residues.

The chain uses TRBV4-1 and TRBJ1-1; D uncertain. Germline lookup yields CDR1 MGHRA and CDR2 YSYEKL. V lost 3 bases and J lost 2, with 10 bases in between. The length of the CDR3 is 14 residues. This CDR3 reads CASSQVSANTEAFF. For the CDR3, the DNA is TGCGCCAGCAGCCAGGTTTCAGCTAACACTGAAGCTTTCTTT.

V gene TRBV25-1 combines with J gene TRBJ2-5; D is perhaps TRBD2 (5 bases). Trimming took off 0 bases at V and 4 bases at J, with 12 bases between the two ends. Germline lookup yields CDR1 MGHDK and CDR2 SYGVNS. The CDR3 extends over 15 amino acids. For the CDR3, the DNA is TGTGCCAGCAGTGAATACCTAGGGAGACCAGAGACCCAGTACTTC. The encoded protein is CASSEYLGRPETQYF. Full variable domain (remainder filled in from reference TRBV25-1 and TRBJ2-5): EADIYQTPRYLVIGTGKKITLECSQTMGHDKMYWYQQDPGMELHLIHYSYGVNSTEKGDLSSESTVSRIRTEHFPLTLESARPSHTSQYLCASSEYLGRPETQYFGPGTRLLVL.

The gene calls are TRBV4-3 and TRBJ1-6; no definite D call. CDR1 and CDR2 from the germline V gene are LGHNA and YSLEER. The V end lost 5 bases, the J end lost 0 bases, and 20 bases lay between the germline ends. CDR3 length: 19 amino acids. CDR3 DNA: TGCGCCAGCAGCGGAAAAAAGGGCTTGGGTAGCTCCTATAATTCACCCCTCCACTTT. This codes for CASSGKKGLGSSYNSPLHF.

The chain combines TRBV5-4 with TRBJ1-2; D uncertain. Trimming took off 0 bases at V and 0 bases at J, with 15 bases between the two ends. CDR1 is SGHNT and CDR2 is YYREEE in the germline V gene (reference sequence). The CDR3 runs to 17 residues. In DNA, the CDR3 is TGTGCCAGCAGCTTGGGGGCCACCGTCTCGGCTAACTATGGCTACACCTTC. Translation gives CASSLGATVSANYGYTF.

This clone was recorded once. The chain recombines TRBV5-6 with TRBJ1-2; TRBD1 is a possible D gene (6 bases). This CDR3 comprises 15 residues. Germline assignment: CDR1 SGHDT and CDR2 YYEEEE. The germline V and J ends were trimmed by 3 bases and 4 bases, with 16 bases remaining between them. The CDR3 loop is CASSYSSGEGYGYTF. CDR3 nucleotide sequence: TGTGCCAGCAGCTATTCTTCAGGGGAAGGCTATGGCTACACCTTC. The whole variable domain, remainder taken from reference TRBV5-6 and TRBJ1-2, is DAGVTQSPTHLIKTRGQQVTLRCSPKSGHDTVSWYQQALGQGPQFIFQYYEEEERQRGNFPDRFSGHQFPNYSSELNVNALLLGDSALYLCASSYSSGEGYGYTFGSGTRLTVV.

The chain recombines TRBV3-1 (or the pseudogene TRBV3-2) with TRBJ2-2; 7 bases map to TRBD2. Germline values: CDR1 LGHDT, CDR2 YNNKEL (reference sequence). V was clipped by 2 bases and J by 6 bases; unmatched bases: 12. The CDR3 is 17 residues long. CDR3 coding DNA: TGTGCCAGCAGCCAACGGGTGCGACTAGCTATTGCCGGGGAGCTGTTTTTT. Amino acid sequence: CASSQRVRLAIAGELFF.

V and J are TRBV6-5 and TRBJ1-1, with D maybe TRBD1 (5 bases). Trimming stripped 4 bases from V and 1 base from J, with 13 bases between. The germline CDR1 and CDR2 sequences are MNHEY and SVGAGI. There are 15 residues in the CDR3. CDR3 loop: CASSSRDLQNTEAFF. The CDR3 DNA sequence: TGTGCCAGCAGTTCTAGGGACCTTCAGAACACTGAAGCTTTCTTT.

The genes are TRBV4-1 and TRBJ1-1; D might be TRBD1 (6 bases). Germline V gene data show CDR1 as MGHRA and CDR2 as YSYEKL. Trimming removed 2 bases from V and 5 bases from J, with 12 bases in between. This CDR3 is built from 14 residues. CDR3 bases: TGCGCCAGCAGCCAACTGGACAGACCTACTGAAGCTTTCTTT. It encodes CASSQLDRPTEAFF.

V gene TRBV30 combines with J gene TRBJ2-5; D is possibly TRBD2 (6 bases). The CDR3 is 14 amino acids. V was pared by 0 bases and J by 5 bases, with 13 bases between. Germline loops: CDR1 GTSNPN, CDR2 SVGIG (reference sequence). CDR3 residues: CAWSVGGAGETQYF. The CDR3 bases are TGTGCCTGGAGTGTTGGCGGGGCTGGGGAGACCCAGTACTTC.

V and J are TRBV3-1 (or the pseudogene TRBV3-2) and TRBJ1-2; D may be TRBD1 (6 bases). Germline assignment: CDR1 LGHDT and CDR2 YNNKEL (reference sequence). The length of the CDR3 is 20 residues. Trimming pared 0 bases from V and 5 bases from J, leaving 28 bases between. CDR3 nucleotide sequence: TGTGCCAGCAGCCAAGATTTGGGGGGGGGCCTATTGGCTGTCGGTTATGGCTACACCTTC. Its translation is CASSQDLGGGLLAVGYGYTF.

The chain is built from TRBV2 and TRBJ2-5; possibly TRBD2 for D (5 bases). This CDR3 spans 11 amino acids. The V end was cut by 8 bases, the J end by 5 bases, with 9 bases between. Germline CDR1 SNHLY, CDR2 FYNNEI. CDR3 amino acids: CASGSLETQYF. The CDR3 DNA sequence: TGTGCCAGCGGGAGCCTTGAGACCCAGTACTTC.

This chain joins TRBV3-1 (or the pseudogene TRBV3-2) and TRBJ2-7; 7 bases map to TRBD1. The junction had 0 bases not matched to a gene; V was cut back by 1 base and J by 3 bases. Germline V gene data show CDR1 as LGHDT and CDR2 as YNNKEL (reference sequence). The CDR3 loop spans 13 amino acids. The DNA of the CDR3 is TGTGCCAGCAGCCAAGGGACAGGCTACGAGCAGTACGTC. Translating it yields CASSQGTGYEQYV.